This T cell receptor (beta chain) was identified during a study of blood T cell repertoires in COVID-19. Study-level background: Sites in the United States, Italy and Spain provided acute and convalescent COVID-19 samples. T cells, B-cell-depleted T cells, or PBMCs provided the cDNA or gDNA that served as material.

V was pared by 2 bases and J by 3 bases, with 4 bases of the junction left unmatched. The germline gives CDR1 LNHDA, CDR2 SQIVND (reference sequence). The CDR3 spans 15 residues. Original processing methods: Reference gene primer amplification gave nucleated cell count estimates. TCRdb keeps only in-frame clones here, not all; method: immunoSEQ multiplex PCR. The V and J calls and clone size were taken over from that table, and D and trimming were inferred from the DNA. The sample carries about 140,000 clones, around 84% recorded once. The sequence derives from an older woman with acute or convalescent COVID-19. The sequenced sample was peripheral blood. The chain combines TRBV19 with TRBJ2-5; 9 bases line up with TRBD1. The DNA of the CDR3 is TGTGCCAGTAGTATAAGGGGACAGGGTAAAGAGACCCAGTACTTC. The encoded protein is CASSIRGQGKETQYF.